A single sample gave rise to the 25 T cell receptor beta chains below, sequenced in a study of T-cell memory formation after mild COVID-19. TCRdb fed the 5' RACE reads into MiXCR, producing one record per CDR3 protein. The sample includes 250,000 to 300,000 distinct CDR3 sequences, roughly 17% of them seen just once. Sequencing used PBMCs or a T cell subset sorted from them (not recorded which). Receptors originate from a man aged 18 to 35 who had mild COVID-19 (a few samples of this study predate the infection). Cell type and time point are not known.

This clonotype was counted ten times or more. The CDR3, as DNA: TGTGCCAGCAGCTTAGGTAGGTTGGCTGAGCAGTTCTTC. Its protein is CASSLGRLAEQFF. This sequence joins TRBV7-2 and TRBJ2-1; D not resolved. Germline CDR1 and CDR2: SGHTA and FQGNSA. V lost 1 base to trimming and J lost 9 bases, with 10 bases between them. The CDR3 extends over 13 amino acids. Complete variable domain (other parts from reference TRBV7-2 and TRBJ2-1): GAGVSQSPSNKVTEKGKDVELRCDPISGHTALYWYRQSLGQGLEFLIYFQGNSAPDKSGLPSDRFSAERTGGSVSTLTIQRTQQEDSAVYLCASSLGRLAEQFFGPGTRLTVL.

This clonotype showed up just a few times. V gene TRBV7-9 combines with J gene TRBJ1-2; D uncertain. Trimming removed 5 bases at V and 4 bases at J, with 14 bases between. The CDR3 runs to 14 residues. Germline loops: CDR1 SEHNR, CDR2 FQNEAQ (reference sequence). This CDR3 reads CASSPFPHGYGYTF. The CDR3 DNA reads as TGTGCCAGCAGCCCTTTCCCACACGGCTATGGCTACACCTTC.

V gene TRBV29-1 combines with J gene TRBJ2-7; TRBD1 matches at 9 bases. Germline loops: CDR1 SQVTM, CDR2 ANQGSEA. This CDR3 is built from 12 residues. V shed 8 bases and J 2 bases; nucleotides not matched to a gene: 4. CDR3 protein: CSTRTGAYEQYF. CDR3 sequence (DNA): TGCAGCACCCGGACAGGGGCCTACGAGCAGTACTTC.

This clonotype appeared many times. The chain uses TRBV6-2 or TRBV6-3 and TRBJ2-1; D gene uncertain. CDR1 MNHEY and CDR2 SVGEGT come from the germline V gene. The CDR3 is made up of 13 amino acids. V was cut by 5 bases and J by 7 bases, with 12 bases left in between. The CDR3 region is CASSTALANEQFF. The CDR3 region has the DNA TGTGCCAGCAGTACGGCCCTTGCTAATGAGCAGTTCTTC.

This clonotype appeared a few times. The chain uses TRBV20-1 and TRBJ1-5; D remains unclear. This CDR3 has 14 residues. CDR1 is DFQATT, CDR2 SNEGSKA, per germline (reference sequence). V was trimmed by 1 base and J by 7 bases, leaving 14 bases between them. The CDR3 coding sequence is TGCAGTGCTAGAGGGCTGGGAAATAGGCAGCCCCAGCATTTT. This gives the protein CSARGLGNRQPQHF.

The table lists this clonotype with a few counts. For the CDR3, the DNA is TGTGCCAGCGGTACCCGGGACTACGAGCAGTACTTC. Translated, it gives CASGTRDYEQYF. J is TRBJ2-7 and V is TRBV7-9; D might be TRBD2 (5 bases). Trimming removed 8 bases from V and 3 bases from J, with 11 bases in between. Germline CDR1 is SEHNR and CDR2 is FQNEAQ (reference sequence). The CDR3 extends over 12 amino acids.

This CDR3 reads CASTLGPNNEQFF. CDR3 DNA: TGTGCCAGCACTCTTGGTCCCAACAATGAGCAGTTCTTC. The V gene is TRBV25-1, the J gene TRBJ2-1; unclear D gene. This CDR3 region has 13 residues. Germline lookup yields CDR1 MGHDK and CDR2 SYGVNS. V dropped 7 bases and J dropped 5 bases, with 12 bases sitting between them.

DNA for the CDR3: TGTGCCAGCAGCCTCCGGGGGGATCTCCAAGAGACCCAGTACTTC. Translating gives CASSLRGDLQETQYF. The chain is built from TRBV12-3 or TRBV12-4 and TRBJ2-5, with TRBD2 matching over 7 bases. The CDR3 covers 15 residues. V was pared by 6 bases and J by 1 base, with 8 bases of the junction left unmatched.

On this clonotype itself: An end of the junction does not agree with germline; a read error may underlie this. The gene calls are TRBV2 and TRBJ1-1; D not certain. The CDR3 is made up of 12 amino acids. The germline V gene has CDR1 SNHLY and CDR2 FYNNEI. The CDR3 DNA reads as TGTGCCAGCAGCCTAGGGCCCACTGAAACTTTCTTT. Translating gives CASSLGPTETFF.

This clonotype was found a few times. The V and J genes are TRBV5-1 and TRBJ1-2, with TRBD1 matching over 7 bases. This CDR3 region has 12 residues. The V gene's germline CDR1 is SGHRS and CDR2 YFSETQ. V was clipped by 4 bases and J by 6 bases; unmatched bases: 3. The CDR3 region is CASSAQGNGYTF. Here the CDR3 DNA reads TGCGCCAGCAGCGCACAGGGGAATGGCTACACCTTC.

In this sample, this clonotype turned up many times. The chain combines TRBV5-1 with TRBJ2-2; D remains ambiguous. The V end lost 4 bases, the J end lost 6 bases, and 16 bases lay between the germline ends. This CDR3 has 15 residues. The germline gives CDR1 SGHRS, CDR2 YFSETQ. The CDR3 is CASSGIGFGSGELFF. In DNA form, the CDR3 reads TGCGCCAGCAGCGGGATAGGGTTCGGGTCCGGGGAGCTGTTTTTT.

This clonotype was seen a handful of times. The chain recombines TRBV2 with TRBJ2-6; D unclear. The V and J ends lost 4 bases and 2 bases respectively, with 9 bases between them. Germline V gives CDR1 SNHLY, CDR2 FYNNEI. This CDR3 contains 15 residues. For the CDR3, the DNA is TGTGCCAGCAGTGTGGAAGGTACTGGGGCCAACGTCCTGACTTTC. Residues: CASSVEGTGANVLTF.

This clonotype was seen a handful of times. This chain connects TRBV4-1 to TRBJ2-3; TRBD1 is a possible D gene (5 bases). V shed 8 bases and J shed 5 bases, with 5 bases lying between them. Germline V lookup: CDR1 MGHRA, CDR2 YSYEKL. CDR3 length: 10 residues. The CDR3 DNA sequence: TGCGCCAGCCAGGGAGATACGCAGTATTTT. This codes for CASQGDTQYF.

This clonotype was seen a handful of times. The gene calls are TRBV7-9 and TRBJ2-5, with D unclear. This CDR3 is built from 13 residues. Deletions cut 1 base from V and 5 bases from J, with 8 bases between. The germline V gene has CDR1 SEHNR and CDR2 FQNEAQ (reference sequence). The CDR3, as DNA: TGTGCCAGCAGCTTAGAGGTTAGGGAGACCCAGTACTTC. Its protein is CASSLEVRETQYF. The whole variable domain, remainder taken from reference TRBV7-9 and TRBJ2-5, is DTGVSQNPRHKITKRGQNVTFRCDPISEHNRLYWYRQTLGQGPEFLTYFQNEAQLEKSRLLSDRFSAERPKGSFSTLEIQRTEQGDSAMYLCASSLEVRETQYFGPGTRLLVL.

Only a few counts were recorded for this clonotype. The chain recombines TRBV11-2 with TRBJ2-7; no clear D gene. The CDR3 is 14 amino acids. CDR1 and CDR2 from the germline V gene are SGHAT and FQNNGV. V dropped 4 bases and J dropped 2 bases, with 12 bases sitting between them. The CDR3 here is CASSSPRRPYEQYF. The CDR3 DNA reads TGTGCCAGCAGCTCGCCCCGAAGGCCCTACGAGCAGTACTTC.

V and J are TRBV7-2 and TRBJ1-3; 7 positions agree with TRBD1. CDR3 length equals 14 residues. The V and J ends lost 5 bases and 7 bases, in that order; junction bases with no gene match: 8. Germline CDR1 reads SGHTA; CDR2 reads FQGNSA. The CDR3 region is CASSPGQRGNTIYF. As DNA, the CDR3 is TGTGCCAGCAGCCCGGGACAGAGAGGCAACACCATATATTTT.

Only a few counts were recorded for this clonotype. The V call is TRBV4-1, the J call TRBJ1-2; D gene ambiguous. The CDR3 totals 15 residues. V was shortened by 0 bases and J by 7 bases, with 15 bases between the two germline ends. The germline V gene encodes CDR1 MGHRA and CDR2 YSYEKL. CDR3 region: CASSQEVLRAPGYTF. The CDR3 nucleotides read TGCGCCAGCAGCCAAGAGGTTTTACGGGCTCCTGGCTACACCTTC.

This chain joins TRBV5-5 and TRBJ1-2; D gene ambiguous. V was cut by 2 bases and J by 7 bases, with 6 bases left in between. The germline V gene encodes CDR1 SGHKS and CDR2 YYEKEE (reference sequence). This CDR3 has 11 amino acids. As DNA, the CDR3 is TGTGCCAGCAGCTTCGGGCCTGGCTACACCTTC. Translation gives CASSFGPGYTF.

The CDR3 loop is CSARDPGRGTGELFF. As DNA, the CDR3 is TGCAGTGCTAGAGATCCAGGGCGTGGCACCGGGGAGCTGTTTTTT. This rearrangement joins TRBV20-1 to TRBJ2-2; tentatively, D is TRBD1 (5 bases). The germline CDR1 and CDR2 sequences are DFQATT and SNEGSKA (reference sequence). The CDR3 is made up of 15 amino acids. The germline V and J ends were trimmed by 0 bases and 4 bases, with 12 bases remaining between them.

The chain employs TRBV3-1 and TRBJ2-2, with a possible D match to TRBD2 (6 bases). Germline CDR1 reads LGHDT; CDR2 reads YNNKEL (reference sequence). The CDR3 is 13 amino acids. V lost 3 bases and J lost 6, with 8 bases in between. In DNA, the CDR3 is TGTGCCAGCAGCCATAGGGACTCCGGGGAGCTGTTTTTT. It codes for CASSHRDSGELFF.

This sequence joins TRBV7-9 and TRBJ2-2; TRBD1 matches 9 bases. The germline CDR1 and CDR2 sequences are SEHNR and FQNEAQ (reference sequence). This CDR3 comprises 18 residues. The V and J ends lost 5 bases and 7 bases, in that order; junction bases with no gene match: 17. Here the CDR3 reads CASSPHRDRVQSYGELFF. In DNA form, the CDR3 reads TGTGCCAGCAGCCCCCACCGGGACAGGGTCCAGAGTTACGGGGAGCTGTTTTTT.

This clonotype turned up a few times. The chain recombines TRBV5-1 with TRBJ1-1; possibly TRBD1 for D (5 bases). Trimming cost V 7 bases and J 1 base, with 14 bases left between them. The germline V gene encodes CDR1 SGHRS and CDR2 YFSETQ. CDR3 length: 14 residues. CDR3 in amino acids: CASSFQTGNTEAFF. The CDR3 DNA reads as TGCGCCAGCTCCTTTCAAACAGGGAACACTGAAGCTTTCTTT. Supplemented by reference TRBV5-1 and TRBJ1-1, the full variable domain reads KAGVTQTPRYLIKTRGQQVTLSCSPISGHRSVSWYQQTPGQGLQFLFEYFSETQRNKGNFPGRFSGRQFSNSRSEMNVSTLELGDSALYLCASSFQTGNTEAFFGQGTRLTVV.

This clonotype has a count of ten or more. The chain combines TRBV6-5 with TRBJ2-1, with TRBD2 as a possible D gene (6 bases). CDR1 is MNHEY, CDR2 SVGAGI, per germline. Trimming took off 2 bases at V and 4 bases at J, with 12 bases between the two ends. The CDR3 extends over 15 amino acids. Here the CDR3 DNA reads TGTGCCAGCAGTTACGAGTCTGGAGGGTACAATGAGCAGTTCTTC. The encoded protein is CASSYESGGYNEQFF.

This clonotype has a handful of counts. The chain has TRBV28 and TRBJ2-5; 11 positions match TRBD1. The CDR3 runs to 16 residues. J lost 2 bases, V lost 3 bases, and 5 bases had no gene match. Germline values: CDR1 MDHEN, CDR2 SYDVKM. In nucleotides, the CDR3 is TGTGCCAGCAGTTTGGGACAGGGGGTCGGGCAAGAGACCCAGTACTTC. This sequence encodes CASSLGQGVGQETQYF.

The genes are TRBV12-3 or TRBV12-4 and TRBJ2-1; D is undetermined. V shed 3 bases and J shed 9 bases, with 9 bases lying between them. The CDR3 spans 12 residues. The CDR3 protein is CASSFWVGEQFF. The DNA for the CDR3 is TGTGCCAGCAGTTTCTGGGTAGGTGAGCAGTTCTTC.